This TCR beta chain appears in the sequencing data of a study of blood T cell repertoires in COVID-19 (dated by TCRdb to the early 2020s). In terms of the full investigation: The collaborator samples originated in the United States, Italy and Spain and spanned the acute and convalescent phases of COVID-19. Deeply sampled blood TCRbeta repertoires from subjects exposed to, actively infected with, or recovered from COVID-19 were included in the dataset. Samples were obtained from the ongoing ImmuneRACE study (first 160 participants) and from approximately 1,200 subjects provided by 6 global collaborators. The prospective study material was composed of cDNA or gDNA derived from T cells, B-cell-depleted T cells, or PBMCs. A freely available public database, intended as a resource for researchers studying the immune response to SARS-CoV-2, is where the repertoires were released. Where available, HLA class I and class II types were obtained from metadata supplied by the sample provider rather than from assay-based typing. Nearly every sample came with metadata listing a de-identified subject ID, COVID-19 status, age in years and sex. Results the study describes overall, beyond this receptor: Clinical and demographic metadata were provided uncurated, with the amount varying by source and participant.

TCRbeta CDR3 regions were amplified from genomic DNA by means of the immunoSEQ Assay, a bias-controlled multiplex PCR. The paper's processing steps were these. Nucleated cell counts per sample were estimated from amplification of reference gene primers within the assay. Sequence reads were collapsed and filtered to measure the absolute abundance of every unique TCRbeta CDR3 rearrangement. Productive Simpson clonality was computed per sample as the square root of Simpson's diversity index over productive rearrangements. TCRdb holds this immuneACCESS table with in-frame rearrangements only. Some clones are missing; in checked studies, unresolved V genes explain under half, and the rest has no known cause. V and J calls and clone size follow that table, whereas D and trimming were derived from the DNA. This sample is represented by about 120,000 clones; 81% of them were singletons. The top ten clonotypes cover 10% of the sample.

The collaborating institutions used their own protocols to collect whole blood in K2EDTA tubes. Collaborator samples were shipped for TCRbeta analysis as frozen whole blood, isolated PBMCs, or DNA extracted from either sample type. About this clone itself: It lacks a known antigen. No clone much larger than this one lies a single base away; base qualities are absent.

The germline V gene specifies ENHRY as CDR1 and SYGVKD as CDR2. The CDR3 spans 13 residues, from the cysteine through the phenylalanine. Left in the record is the CDR3 DNA by itself, 39 bases read in frame from the first base. Relative to germline, V is 7 bases shorter and J is 6 bases shorter, with 10 bases between their ends. Sequenced material: peripheral blood. Rearrangement joined TRBV10-3 to TRBJ1-6; the D region possibly corresponds to TRBD1 (5 bases align). The origin of this receptor is a human donor in a cohort sampled during active COVID-19. The nucleotide sequence is given as TGTGCCATCAACGGTCAGGGTAATTCACCCCTCCACTTT. It is translated as CAINGQGNSPLHF.